Presented here are 5 T cell receptor beta chains from one specimen sequenced in a study of T cells after yellow fever vaccination (dated by TCRdb to the late 2010s). The library was made by 5' RACE. The sequencer listed for this sample is Illumina HiSeq 2500. Clones were called with MiXCR by TCRdb after fastp trimmed the public reads at Q25, and only in-frame beta chains were retained. Rows are unified per CDR3 protein, each entry keeping the most common DNA and genes. Counted in this sample were about 350,000 distinct CDR3 sequences; around 10% of them appeared once. The ten largest account for less than 20% of the sample. The treatment or condition label here, explained by the study, means: live attenuated yellow fever vaccine strain. Sequencing used PBMCs, obtained on the day of the first yellow fever vaccination. The receptors stem from a man aged 18 to 29 who received the YFV17D yellow fever vaccine.

V is TRBV5-3 and J is TRBJ2-5; D gene ambiguous. TRBV5-3 is treated as an ORF (open reading frame) with a function not yet certain. The CDR3 consists of 14 residues. V was pared by 3 bases and J by 3 bases, with 12 bases between. The CDR3 is CARSCPRLEETQYF. The CDR3 DNA sequence: TGTGCCAGAAGCTGCCCTCGTCTTGAAGAGACCCAGTACTTC.

The CDR3 spells CSAGQGRESYNEQFF. The CDR3 DNA is TGCAGTGCGGGCCAGGGTCGGGAATCCTACAATGAGCAGTTCTTC. The chain links TRBV20-1 to TRBJ2-1; TRBD1 or TRBD2 may be the D gene (5 bases each). The germline V gene has CDR1 DFQATT and CDR2 SNEGSKA (reference sequence). The CDR3 extends over 15 amino acids. Trimming pared 6 bases from V and 1 base from J, leaving 16 bases between.

This clonotype was seen only a few times. This chain links TRBV4-3 with TRBJ2-4; either TRBD1 or TRBD2 may supply D (5 bases each). This CDR3 spans 17 amino acids. Trimming shortened V by 4 bases and J by 2 bases, and 18 bases separated the two germline ends. In germline, CDR1 is LGHNA, CDR2 YSLEER. CDR3 loop: CASSPNLGEFTKNIQYF. The DNA of the CDR3 is TGCGCCAGCAGCCCAAACTTGGGGGAGTTTACCAAAAACATTCAGTACTTC.

This clonotype was counted ten times or more. This sequence joins TRBV6-2 or TRBV6-3 and TRBJ1-6, with D unclear. This CDR3 has 14 amino acids. Germline V gene sequence: CDR1 MNHEY, CDR2 SVGEGT. Trimming stripped 7 bases from V and 7 bases from J, with 14 bases between. The CDR3 is CASKSSRTNSPLHF. In DNA form, the CDR3 reads TGTGCCAGCAAGTCATCCAGAACCAATTCACCCCTCCACTTT.

This clonotype showed up many times. The rearrangement joins TRBV5-1 to TRBJ2-1; TRBD2 aligns across 9 bases. CDR3 length equals 15 residues. The junction had 0 bases not matched to a gene; V was cut back by 0 bases and J by 2 bases. In germline, CDR1 is SGHRS, CDR2 YFSETQ. The CDR3 DNA reads TGCGCCAGCAGCTTGGGCGGGGGGGCCTACAATGAGCAGTTCTTC. Its translation is CASSLGGGAYNEQFF.